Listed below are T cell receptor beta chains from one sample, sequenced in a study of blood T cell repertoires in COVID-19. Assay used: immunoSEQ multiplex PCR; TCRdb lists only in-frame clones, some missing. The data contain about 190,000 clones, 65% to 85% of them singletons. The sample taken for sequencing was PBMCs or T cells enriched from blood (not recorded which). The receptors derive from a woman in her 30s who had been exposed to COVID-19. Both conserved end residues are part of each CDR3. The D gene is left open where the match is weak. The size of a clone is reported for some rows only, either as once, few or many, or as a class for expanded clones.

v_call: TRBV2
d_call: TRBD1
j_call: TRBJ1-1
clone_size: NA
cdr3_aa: CASRSLIQGMNTEAFF
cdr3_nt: TGTGCCAGCAGGTCACTCATACAGGGGATGAACACTGAAGCTTTCTTT

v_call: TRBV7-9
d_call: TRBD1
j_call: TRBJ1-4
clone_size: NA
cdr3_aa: CASSPTGGEPNEKLFF
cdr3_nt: TGTGCCAGCAGCCCTACAGGGGGCGAGCCGAATGAAAAACTGTTTTTT

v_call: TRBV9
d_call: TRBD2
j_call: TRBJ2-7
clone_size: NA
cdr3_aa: CASSVEGRGLHYEQYF
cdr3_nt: TGTGCCAGCAGCGTAGAAGGGCGGGGGTTACACTACGAGCAGTACTTC

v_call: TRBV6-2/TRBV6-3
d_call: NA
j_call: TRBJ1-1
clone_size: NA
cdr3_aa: CASSEAGGQLNTEAFF
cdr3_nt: TGTGCCAGCAGTGAGGCGGGGGGGCAGTTGAACACTGAAGCTTTCTTT

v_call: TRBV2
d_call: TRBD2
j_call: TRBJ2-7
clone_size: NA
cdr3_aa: CASSEMGTSGYEQYF
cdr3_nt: TGTGCCAGCAGTGAAATGGGGACTAGCGGCTACGAGCAGTACTTC

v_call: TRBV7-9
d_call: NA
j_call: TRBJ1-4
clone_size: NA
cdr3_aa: CASSPRDILTPNEKLFF
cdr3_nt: TGTGCCAGCAGCCCCCGGGACATATTAACCCCTAATGAAAAACTGTTTTTT

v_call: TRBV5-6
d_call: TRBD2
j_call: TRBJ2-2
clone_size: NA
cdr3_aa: CASSLQAGGRSTGELFF
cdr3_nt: TGTGCCAGCAGCTTGCAAGCGGGGGGCCGTAGCACCGGGGAGCTGTTTTTT

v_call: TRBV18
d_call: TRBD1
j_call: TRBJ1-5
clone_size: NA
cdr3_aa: CASSPGTGDSNQPQHF
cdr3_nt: TGTGCCAGCTCACCCGGGACAGGGGATAGCAATCAGCCCCAGCATTTT

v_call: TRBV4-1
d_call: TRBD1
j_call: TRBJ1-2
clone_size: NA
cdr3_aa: CASSLSHLGTGNYGYTF
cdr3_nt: TGCGCCAGCAGCCTATCCCACTTGGGGACAGGGAACTATGGCTACACCTTC

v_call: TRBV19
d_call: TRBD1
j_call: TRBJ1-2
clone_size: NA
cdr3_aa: CASTPGQGPYGYTF
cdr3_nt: TGTGCCAGTACCCCGGGACAGGGACCCTATGGCTACACCTTC

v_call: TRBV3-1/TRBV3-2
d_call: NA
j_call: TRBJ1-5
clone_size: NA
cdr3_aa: CASSQDLDRRNQPQHF
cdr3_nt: TGTGCCAGCAGCCAAGATCTTGACAGGAGAAATCAGCCCCAGCATTTT

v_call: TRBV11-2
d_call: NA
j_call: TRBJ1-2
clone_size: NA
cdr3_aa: CASSVDPSGNYGYTF
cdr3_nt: TGTGCCAGCAGCGTAGACCCGTCGGGTAACTATGGCTACACCTTC

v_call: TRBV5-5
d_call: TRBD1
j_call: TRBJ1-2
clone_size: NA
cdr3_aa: CASSRDRGHGYTF
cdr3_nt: TGTGCCAGCAGCCGGGACAGAGGGCATGGCTACACCTTC

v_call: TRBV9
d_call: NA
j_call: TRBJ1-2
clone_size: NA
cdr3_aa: CASSVAIQDYGYTF
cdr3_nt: TGTGCCAGCAGCGTAGCTATACAGGACTATGGCTACACCTTC

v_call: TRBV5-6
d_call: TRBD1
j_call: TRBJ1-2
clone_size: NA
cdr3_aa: CASSLDLGGDGYTF
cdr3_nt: TGTGCCAGCAGCTTGGATTTAGGGGGCGATGGCTACACCTTC

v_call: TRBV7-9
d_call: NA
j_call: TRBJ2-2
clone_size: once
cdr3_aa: CASSLEAAGELFF
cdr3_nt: TGTGCCAGCAGCTTAGAGGCGGCCGGGGAGCTGTTTTTT

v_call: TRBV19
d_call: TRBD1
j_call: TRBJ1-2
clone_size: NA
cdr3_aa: CASTGTDLYGYTF
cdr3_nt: TGTGCCAGTACCGGGACAGACCTCTATGGCTACACCTTC

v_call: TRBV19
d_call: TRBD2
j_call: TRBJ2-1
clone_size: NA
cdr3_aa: CASGASGGNEQFF
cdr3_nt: TGTGCCAGTGGGGCTAGCGGGGGCAATGAGCAGTTCTTC

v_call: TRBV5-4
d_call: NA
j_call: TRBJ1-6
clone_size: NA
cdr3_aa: CASSPAQDRESPLHF
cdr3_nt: TGTGCCAGCAGCCCCGCTCAGGATCGGGAATCACCCCTCCACTTT

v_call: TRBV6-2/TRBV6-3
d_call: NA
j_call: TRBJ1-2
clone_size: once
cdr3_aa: CASSYVIPYGYTF
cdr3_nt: TGTGCCAGCAGTTATGTCATTCCCTATGGCTACACCTTC

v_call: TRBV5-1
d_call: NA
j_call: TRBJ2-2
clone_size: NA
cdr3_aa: CASSLSTGRNTGELFF
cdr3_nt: TGCGCCAGCAGCCTTTCTACAGGGCGGAACACCGGGGAGCTGTTTTTT

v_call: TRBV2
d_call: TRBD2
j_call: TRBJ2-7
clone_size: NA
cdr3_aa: CASSESLAGGPGYEQYF
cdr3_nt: TGTGCCAGCAGTGAATCGCTAGCGGGGGGGCCGGGCTACGAGCAGTACTTC

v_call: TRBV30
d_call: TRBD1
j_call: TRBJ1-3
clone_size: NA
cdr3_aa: CAWRGTGLKRGNTIYF
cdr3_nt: TGTGCCTGGAGGGGGACAGGGTTGAAAAGGGGAAACACCATATATTTT